This TCR beta chain appears in the sequencing data of a study of identical twins. Study results and limitations: There is a chance that invariant MAIT and iNKT cells partially muddied zero-insertion analyses.

V lost 4 bases to trimming and J lost 4 bases; unmatched junction nucleotides: 21. Germline V gives CDR1 MNHEY, CDR2 SVGAGI. The CDR3 length is 19 residues. Via MiXCR, TCRdb re-called the 5' RACE reads, giving one row per CDR3 protein. The table includes roughly 720,000 distinct CDR3 sequences, over 15% detected once. With respect to this clonotype: Antigen unknown.

These data were likewise used in another study, on T cells expressing NK-cell markers.

This TCR was sampled from a woman aged 18-29 years in good health. Sequenced input: PBMCs. The gene calls are TRBV6-5 and TRBJ1-2, with 7 bases aligning to TRBD1. The CDR3 reads CASSSGGQASLPWSYGYTF. CDR3 sequence (DNA): TGTGCCAGCAGTTCAGGCGGACAGGCCTCTCTACCATGGTCCTATGGCTACACCTTC.